This note documents a single T cell receptor (beta chain) sequence. A few counts support this clonotype. Its antigen is not yet known. Since a much larger clone is just one base distant, this may be a read error. Looking up the germline V gene yields CDR1 MNHEY and CDR2 SVGEGT. The CDR3 holds 15 amino acids from the cysteine to the phenylalanine. Only the CDR3 portion is preserved as DNA: 45 bases, with reading frame beginning at the first base. V ends up 7 bases short and J 9 bases short, with an unmatched junction base count of 13. These data originate in a study of tumor and adjacent non-tumor tissue in lung cancer (dated by TCRdb to between 2018 and 2020). For the study in its entirety: By cancer type, the cohort comprised 12 to 13 adenocarcinoma patients, 2 squamous cell carcinoma patients and 1 small cell lung cancer patient. Ages among the roughly 15 patients ranged from roughly 30 to 85 years, there were roughly 10 men and 5 women, and disease was at TNM stage I to III. A total of roughly 130 million productive TCRbeta reads were generated by sequencing, corresponding to an average of about 4 million reads per sample. The study compared bulk TCRbeta repertoires from lung tumor tissue and matched distant non-tumor lung tissue of about 14 lung cancer patients. TCRbeta CDR3 sequencing was performed on around 30 paired specimens, with one tumor sample and one normal lung sample collected per patient. The full study reports these points: TCR diversity was significantly higher in younger patients, and greater tumor TCR diversity was associated with shorter overall survival and shorter disease-free survival. The top 100 clones made up a significantly larger cumulative share of the repertoire in normal lung than in tumor tissue. Neither the sequencing platform nor unique molecular identifiers are named or mentioned anywhere in the methods. Peripheral blood was not sequenced, so blood TCRbeta repertoires were not examined in the lung cancer patients of the study. Tumor tissue showed significantly higher TCR diversity (inverse Simpson) than normal lung tissue, at 431.37 vs 166.20 (P = 0.0075, Mann-Whitney U test). Only 15 or so patients were included in the cohort, and the need for larger samples and more detailed clinical data was noted by the authors.

RNA was extracted from bulk unsorted tissue and checked for quality with a NanoDrop ND-1000 and an Agilent 2100. Newly diagnosed lung cancer patients without prior chemotherapy who had been admitted for thoracic surgery in China between August and November 2014 were enrolled as donors. Patients with previous radiotherapy or chemotherapy, or with another concurrent cancer, were excluded from the study. Surgical tissue pieces of about 1-2 cm3 were preserved in RNAlater solution and were kept at -80 degrees C until use. Receptor amplification or capture employed multiplex PCR. The instrument given in TCRdb is Illumina HiSeq 2500. TCRbeta libraries were constructed through three rounds of nested PCR with primers (Table S4) according to protocols modified from ARM-PCR. Before sequencing, PCR products of 200-500 bp were cut from the gel and purified using the QIAquick gel extraction kit. In the authors' own workflow: Reads were cleaned with Trimmomatic, merged with FLASH into complete CDR3 sequences, and assigned to V(D)J germline segments with MiTCR. VDJtools was used to compute clonal diversity as the inverse Simpson's index. Productive reads were defined as in-frame sequences without a premature stop codon. TCRdb passed the public sequencing reads through fastp at Q25 and MiXCR, retaining productive beta sequences. Each entry merges the rows of one CDR3 protein and shows their most common DNA and genes. V and J calls and clone size were set by TCRdb, not the authors. Recorded for this sample are approximately 130,000 distinct CDR3 sequences; 66% of them occurred a single time. 9.5% to 15% of the sample is in the top ten clones.

The sequenced material came from lung tumor tissue. The receptor's source is a man between 25 and 39 years old with non-small cell lung cancer. The chain links TRBV6-2 or TRBV6-3 with TRBJ2-1, with TRBD2 matching 9 junction bases. The CDR3 protein: CASKDGAGGHSEQFF. The nucleotide sequence is TGTGCCAGCAAGGACGGGGCGGGAGGGCACAGTGAGCAGTTCTTC.